The 32 T cell receptor beta chains presented below share a single source sample, sequenced in a study of identical twins. TCRdb recomputed calls from the 5' RACE reads with MiXCR, one row per CDR3 protein. The table lists about 520,000 distinct CDR3 sequences, approximately 22% of them singletons. In addition, the sample was reused for a study of T cells expressing NK-cell markers.

Sequencing used CD4+ T cells sorted from blood. The receptors shown here come from a woman between 18 and 29 years old in good health.

V and J are TRBV27 and TRBJ1-1; a weak D match, TRBD1 (6 bases). In germline, CDR1 is MNHEY, CDR2 SMNVEV (reference sequence). Trimming took 5 bases from V and 1 from J, leaving 14 bases between them. The CDR3 covers 15 residues. In nucleotides, the CDR3 is TGTGCCAGCAGTAAAAACAGGGAGGAGAACACTGAAGCTTTCTTT. Translating it yields CASSKNREENTEAFF.

V is TRBV3-1 and J is TRBJ2-7; 7 bases line up with TRBD2. Germline values: CDR1 LGHDT, CDR2 YNNKEL (reference sequence). V shed 1 base, J shed 6 bases, and the junction held 6 bases outside the gene matches. This CDR3 has 14 residues. CDR3 sequence (DNA): TGTGCCAGCAGCCAAGCGGGAGGCGGGGTCGAGCAGTACTTC. This gives the protein CASSQAGGGVEQYF.

This clonotype was found once. The CDR3 protein is CASSLTMNTGELFF. The CDR3, as DNA: TGCGCCAGCAGCTTGACCATGAACACCGGGGAGCTGTTTTTT. The rearrangement uses TRBV5-1 and TRBJ2-2; D uncertain. The V end was cut by 1 base, the J end by 1 base, with 5 bases between. Germline V gene sequence: CDR1 SGHRS, CDR2 YFSETQ. The CDR3 contains 14 residues.

The chain has TRBV10-3 and TRBJ2-7; 8 bases fit TRBD2. There are 12 residues in the CDR3. V lost 4 bases, J lost 5 bases, and 1 base stayed unmatched. Germline lookup yields CDR1 ENHRY and CDR2 SYGVKD. CDR3 region: CAISAAGDEQYF. In DNA form, the CDR3 reads TGTGCCATCAGTGCAGCGGGAGACGAGCAGTACTTC.

The chain employs TRBV9 and TRBJ1-6; D ambiguous. The CDR3 is made up of 13 amino acids. Trimming took 0 bases from V and 8 from J, leaving 6 bases between them. From germline, CDR1 is SGDLS and CDR2 YYNGEE. The CDR3 region is CASSVGTHSPLHF. CDR3 bases: TGTGCCAGCAGCGTAGGCACGCATTCACCCCTCCACTTT.

This clonotype was recorded a few times. The gene calls are TRBV20-1 and TRBJ1-1, with unresolved D. Germline CDR1 and CDR2: DFQATT and SNEGSKA (reference sequence). The CDR3 is made up of 12 amino acids. V lost 5 bases and J 6 bases, leaving 13 bases between the germline ends. CDR3 DNA sequence: TGCAGTGCTGGACTAATCCCCGCTGAAGCTTTCTTT. Amino acid sequence: CSAGLIPAEAFF.

This clonotype was seen more than once but under ten times. The CDR3 protein is CASSSTGLVQTYEQYF. CDR3 DNA sequence: TGTGCCAGCAGCTCCACGGGACTAGTACAAACCTACGAGCAGTACTTC. The chain is built from TRBV7-2 and TRBJ2-7, with TRBD2 matching over 8 bases. This CDR3 spans 16 amino acids. Trimming removed 4 bases from V and 2 bases from J; junction bases left unmatched: 10. Germline assignment: CDR1 SGHTA and CDR2 FQGNSA.

This clonotype occurred many times. The V and J genes are TRBV6-5 and TRBJ2-1; D is ambiguous. Germline values: CDR1 MNHEY, CDR2 SVGAGI. V gave up 0 bases and J gave up 0 bases, with 9 bases separating them. CDR3 length: 16 amino acids. In nucleotides, the CDR3 is TGTGCCAGCAGTTACTCCCCGGCAGCCTCCTACAATGAGCAGTTCTTC. Its protein product is CASSYSPAASYNEQFF.

In this sample, this clonotype turned up many times. The chain couples TRBV5-1 to TRBJ1-6; D perhaps matches TRBD1 (6 bases). Germline lookup yields CDR1 SGHRS and CDR2 YFSETQ. The CDR3 spans 18 residues. The V end lost 1 base, the J end lost 1 base, and 15 bases lay between the germline ends. In nucleotides, the CDR3 is TGCGCCAGCAGCTTGTTTGGACAGCGGCGGTCCTATAATTCACCCCTCCACTTT. It specifies CASSLFGQRRSYNSPLHF.

This clonotype appeared a few times. The chain joins TRBV7-3 to TRBJ2-1; no clear D gene. V was trimmed by 5 bases and J by 15 bases, leaving 14 bases between them. Germline V gene sequence: CDR1 SGHTA, CDR2 FQGTGA. CDR3 length equals 11 residues. This CDR3 is CASSPGPDSFF. CDR3 nucleotides: TGTGCCAGCAGCCCCGGACCAGACTCGTTCTTC.

Here the CDR3 reads CASSDPVLAKNIQYF. CDR3 in DNA: TGTGCCAGCAGTGATCCAGTACTAGCCAAAAACATTCAGTACTTC. The chain couples TRBV12-3 or TRBV12-4 to TRBJ2-4, with D unclear. V dropped 5 bases and J dropped 0 bases, with 11 bases sitting between them. CDR3 size: 15 residues.

V and J are TRBV5-1 and TRBJ2-3; D call uncertain. The ends were cut back, 1 base at V and 6 bases at J, with 6 bases in the middle. Germline CDR1 and CDR2: SGHRS and YFSETQ. The CDR3 contains 12 residues. Here the CDR3 DNA reads TGCGCCAGCAGCTTGAGTATGGATACGCAGTATTTT. Encoded protein: CASSLSMDTQYF.

The chain carries TRBV6-2 or TRBV6-3 and TRBJ2-1; 8 nucleotides line up with TRBD2. Germline values: CDR1 MNHEY, CDR2 SVGEGT. The CDR3 extends over 15 amino acids. The V segment lost 8 bases and the J segment 2 bases; nucleotides outside the gene matches: 8. The CDR3 reads CASAATGGAYNEQFF. CDR3 sequence (DNA): TGTGCCAGCGCGGCTACGGGAGGGGCCTACAATGAGCAGTTCTTC.

This clonotype was seen many times. This sequence joins TRBV5-1 and TRBJ1-2, with D possibly being TRBD1 (6 bases). This CDR3 has 13 residues. The V gene lost 7 bases and the J gene lost 4 bases, with 14 bases spanning the gap. CDR1 is SGHRS and CDR2 is YFSETQ in the germline V gene. This CDR3 reads CASGGGSPYGYTF. Here the CDR3 DNA reads TGCGCCAGCGGCGGGGGCAGTCCCTATGGCTACACCTTC.

This clonotype was recorded many times. The V and J genes are TRBV5-1 and TRBJ2-1; 8 bases are shared with TRBD2. J lost 5 bases, V lost 4 bases, and 8 bases had no gene match. There are 15 residues in the CDR3. Germline assignment: CDR1 SGHRS and CDR2 YFSETQ. CDR3 DNA sequence: TGCGCCAGCAGCCCCTTTAGCGGGGATGACAATGAGCAGTTCTTC. It codes for CASSPFSGDDNEQFF.

This clonotype was seen repeatedly, ten times or more. The V and J genes are TRBV19 and TRBJ1-1, with TRBD1 matching 7 bases. The germline V gene encodes CDR1 LNHDA and CDR2 SQIVND (reference sequence). The CDR3 has 13 amino acids. Trimming cost V 9 bases and J 2 bases; bases outside gene matches: 6. CDR3 nucleotide sequence: TGTGCCAGCAGCTGGGACAGTAACACTGAAGCTTTCTTT. It encodes CASSWDSNTEAFF.

The chain employs TRBV11-1 and TRBJ2-7; D is undetermined. V dropped 5 bases and J dropped 3 bases, with 26 bases sitting between them. Germline CDR1 and CDR2: SGHAT and FQDESV (reference sequence). This CDR3 contains 18 residues. The CDR3 nucleotides are TGTGCCAGCAGCAAATTCAACCGACTTAGCTTAGGCTACTACGAGCAGTACTTC. Translation gives CASSKFNRLSLGYYEQYF. Filled out from reference TRBV11-1 and TRBJ2-7, the complete variable domain reads EAEVAQSPRYKITEKSQAVAFWCDPISGHATLYWYRQILGQGPELLVQFQDESVVDDSQLPKDRFSAERLKGVDSTLKIQPAELGDSAMYLCASSKFNRLSLGYYEQYFGPGTRLTVT.

V and J are TRBV20-1 and TRBJ1-5, with 9 bases that match TRBD1. Germline V lookup: CDR1 DFQATT, CDR2 SNEGSKA (reference sequence). The CDR3 spans 15 residues. The trim removed 5 bases at V and 6 bases at J, leaving 11 bases unmatched. CDR3 residues: CSAQPPGQGSQPQHF. The CDR3 coding sequence is TGCAGTGCTCAACCCCCGGGACAGGGAAGTCAGCCCCAGCATTTT.

This chain's CDR3 is CASGWGNQETQYF. The CDR3 DNA follows: TGCGCCAGCGGTTGGGGAAACCAAGAGACCCAGTACTTC. V is TRBV5-1 and J is TRBJ2-5; D uncertain. This CDR3 region has 13 residues. V dropped 7 bases and J dropped 0 bases, with 10 bases sitting between them. CDR1 SGHRS and CDR2 YFSETQ come from the germline V gene.

In its sample, this clonotype was seen a few times. This chain connects TRBV12-3 or TRBV12-4 to TRBJ1-2; D is uncertain. The CDR3 spans 15 residues. Trimming removed 6 bases at V and 4 bases at J, with 18 bases between. CDR3 nucleotide sequence: TGTGCCAGCAGGAAGTCCGAAGGAGGCTTCTATGGCTACACCTTC. Amino acids: CASRKSEGGFYGYTF.

The chain couples TRBV7-9 to TRBJ2-4; 9 bases match TRBD1. J was trimmed by 2 bases and V by 5 bases; bases with no gene match: 4. CDR1 SEHNR and CDR2 FQNEAQ come from the germline V gene (reference sequence). This CDR3 has 15 amino acids. In DNA, the CDR3 is TGTGCCAGCAGCCCGACAGGGGGTACCAAAAACATTCAGTACTTC. Its protein product is CASSPTGGTKNIQYF.

This clonotype was observed a handful of times. V and J are TRBV11-2 and TRBJ2-1; D remains unclear. Trimming removed 6 bases from V and 2 bases from J, with 5 bases in between. This CDR3 comprises 12 residues. Germline CDR1 and CDR2: SGHAT and FQNNGV. The DNA for the CDR3 is TGTGCCAGCAGGGGAACCTACAATGAGCAGTTCTTC. Amino acid sequence: CASRGTYNEQFF.

The chain is built from TRBV20-1 and TRBJ1-2; unclear D gene. The V end lost 3 bases, the J end lost 6 bases, and 14 bases lay between the germline ends. There are 13 residues in the CDR3. Germline CDR1 reads DFQATT; CDR2 reads SNEGSKA (reference sequence). CDR3 nucleotide sequence: TGCAGTGCTAGCGTGTTGTCGACCGATGGCTACACCTTC. Its protein is CSASVLSTDGYTF.

This clonotype has just a few counts. J is TRBJ2-7 and V is TRBV7-9, with D possibly TRBD1 on 6 matching bases. This CDR3 region has 16 residues. Germline V lookup: CDR1 SEHNR, CDR2 FQNEAQ (reference sequence). V lost 5 bases, J lost 4 bases, and 21 bases lay in between. Here the CDR3 reads CASSPLGQTRSYEQYF. DNA of the CDR3: TGTGCCAGCAGCCCCCTCGGACAGACTCGGTCATACGAGCAGTACTTC.

This clonotype was detected a few times. The CDR3, as DNA: TGTGCCATCAGTGCCCGGACTAGCGGAGAGACCCAGTACTTC. It is translated as CAISARTSGETQYF. V gene TRBV10-3 combines with J gene TRBJ2-5; TRBD2 matches 10 bases. The CDR3 sequence is 14 residues long. V shed 4 bases, J shed 4 bases, and the junction held 3 bases outside the gene matches. Germline V CDR1 and CDR2: ENHRY, SYGVKD.

This clonotype was counted a few times. The gene calls are TRBV5-1 and TRBJ2-2; no reliable D call. This CDR3 region has 13 residues. The V gene lost 3 bases and the J gene lost 6 bases, with 9 bases spanning the gap. The germline gives CDR1 SGHRS, CDR2 YFSETQ. The CDR3 bases are TGCGCCAGCAGCTCGGCGGATCCCGGGGAGCTGTTTTTT. The encoded protein is CASSSADPGELFF.

The chain employs TRBV15 and TRBJ2-7, with a tentative D call TRBD2 (5 bases). The V and J ends lost 1 base and 6 bases respectively, with 13 bases between them. The length of the CDR3 is 14 residues. Germline CDR1 reads LNHNV; CDR2 reads YYDKDF (reference sequence). The CDR3 bases are TGTGCCACCAGCAGAGGCGGGTTCGACGGCGAGCAGTACTTC. Translating it yields CATSRGGFDGEQYF.

Only a few counts were recorded for this clonotype. The chain couples TRBV7-9 to TRBJ2-2; D is unclear. CDR3 length equals 13 residues. V shed 2 bases and J shed 4 bases, with 5 bases lying between them. From germline, CDR1 is SEHNR and CDR2 FQNEAQ (reference sequence). The CDR3 region has the DNA TGTGCCAGCAGCTTACTGGTCACCGGGGAGCTGTTTTTT. The encoded protein is CASSLLVTGELFF. Using reference TRBV7-9 and TRBJ2-2 for the parts outside the CDR3, the full variable domain is DTGVSQNPRHKITKRGQNVTFRCDPISEHNRLYWYRQTLGQGPEFLTYFQNEAQLEKSRLLSDRFSAERPKGSFSTLEIQRTEQGDSAMYLCASSLLVTGELFFGEGSRLTVL.

This clonotype turned up a few times. The chain combines TRBV3-1 with TRBJ2-3; 7 bases match TRBD1. Germline lookup yields CDR1 LGHDT and CDR2 YNNKEL (reference sequence). This CDR3 region has 13 residues. The J segment lost 8 bases and the V segment lost 6 bases, leaving 8 bases of the junction unmatched. CDR3 nucleotides: TGTGCCAGCAGGCAGGGGGTAGATGGTACGCAGTATTTT. It is translated as CASRQGVDGTQYF.

This chain connects TRBV6-1 to TRBJ1-5, with a weak D call TRBD1 (6 bases). The CDR3 sequence is 14 residues long. Germline V lookup: CDR1 MNHNS, CDR2 SASEGT. V was shortened by 8 bases and J by 6 bases, with 17 bases between the two germline ends. CDR3 protein: CASARTAPGQPQHF. In DNA, the CDR3 is TGTGCCAGCGCTAGGACAGCCCCGGGTCAGCCCCAGCATTTT.

With respect to this clonotype: The junction shows a germline mismatch at one end, possibly a read error. The chain links TRBV12-3 or TRBV12-4 to TRBJ2-1; D possibly matches TRBD1 or TRBD2 (6 bases each). There are 13 residues in the CDR3. The CDR3 region is CASSPGGYDEQFF. The CDR3 nucleotides read TGTGCCAGCAGTCCCGGGGGCTACGATGAGCAGTTCTTC.

This clonotype has at least ten counts. This sequence joins TRBV12-3 or TRBV12-4 and TRBJ2-3, with 10 bases identical to TRBD2. The CDR3 runs to 17 residues. V shed 3 bases, J shed 8 bases, and the junction held 14 bases outside the gene matches. CDR3 in DNA: TGTGCCAGCAGTTTTGGCACCGGTGGACTAGCGGACCTTACGCAGTATTTT. This encodes CASSFGTGGLADLTQYF.